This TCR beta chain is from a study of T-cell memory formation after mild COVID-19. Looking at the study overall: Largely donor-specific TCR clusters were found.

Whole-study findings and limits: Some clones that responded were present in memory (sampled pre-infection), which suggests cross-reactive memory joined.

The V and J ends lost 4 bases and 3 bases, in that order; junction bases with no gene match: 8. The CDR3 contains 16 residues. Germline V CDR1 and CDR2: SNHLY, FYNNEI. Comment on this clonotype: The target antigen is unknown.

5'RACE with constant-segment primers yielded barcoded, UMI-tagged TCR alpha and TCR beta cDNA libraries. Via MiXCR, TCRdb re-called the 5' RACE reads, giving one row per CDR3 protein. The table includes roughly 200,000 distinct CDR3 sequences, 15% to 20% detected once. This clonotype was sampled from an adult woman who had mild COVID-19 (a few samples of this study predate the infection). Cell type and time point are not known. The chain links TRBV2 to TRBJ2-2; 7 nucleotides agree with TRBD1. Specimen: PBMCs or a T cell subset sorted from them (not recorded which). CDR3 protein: CASSVGGQGDTGELFF. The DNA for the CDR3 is TGTGCCAGCAGTGTAGGGGGCCAGGGGGACACCGGGGAGCTGTTTTTT. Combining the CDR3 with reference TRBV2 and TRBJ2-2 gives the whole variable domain EPEVTQTPSHQVTQMGQEVILRCVPISNHLYFYWYRQILGQKVEFLVSFYNNEISEKSEIFDDQFSVERPDGSNFTLKIRSTKLEDSAMYFCASSVGGQGDTGELFFGEGSRLTVL.